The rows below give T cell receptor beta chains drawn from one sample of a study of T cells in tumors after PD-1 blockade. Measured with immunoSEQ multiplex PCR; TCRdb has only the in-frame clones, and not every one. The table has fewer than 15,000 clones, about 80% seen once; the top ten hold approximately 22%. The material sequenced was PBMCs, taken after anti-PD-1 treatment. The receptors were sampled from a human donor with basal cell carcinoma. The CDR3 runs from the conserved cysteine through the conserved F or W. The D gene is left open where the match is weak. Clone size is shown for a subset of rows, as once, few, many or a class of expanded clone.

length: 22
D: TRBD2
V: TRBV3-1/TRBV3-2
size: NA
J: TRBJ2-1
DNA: TGTGCCAGCATCGCGACTAGCGGAGTCTCGGTCACACCGTTGAGCTCCTACAATGAGCAGTTCTTC
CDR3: CASIATSGVSVTPLSSYNEQFF

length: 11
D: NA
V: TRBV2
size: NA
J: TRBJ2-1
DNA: TGTGCCAGCCAGGGATACAATGAGCAGTTCTTC
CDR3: CASQGYNEQFF

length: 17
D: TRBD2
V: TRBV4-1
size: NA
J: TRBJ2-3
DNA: TGCGCCAGCAGCCAGGAGGGACTAGCGGCCAGCACAGATACGCAGTATTTT
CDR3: CASSQEGLAASTDTQYF

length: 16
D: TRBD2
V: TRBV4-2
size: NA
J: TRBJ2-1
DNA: TGTGCCAGCAGCCAAGTCCTGACTAGCGGGGACAATGAGCAGTTCTTC
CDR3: CASSQVLTSGDNEQFF

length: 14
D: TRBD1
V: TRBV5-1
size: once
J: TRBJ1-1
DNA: TGCGCCAGCAGCGCCTCGGGACAGGACACTGAAGCTTTCTTT
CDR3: CASSASGQDTEAFF

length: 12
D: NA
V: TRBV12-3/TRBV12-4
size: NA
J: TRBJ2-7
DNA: TGTGCCAGCAGCCAGGACTCCTACGAGCAGTACTTC
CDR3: CASSQDSYEQYF

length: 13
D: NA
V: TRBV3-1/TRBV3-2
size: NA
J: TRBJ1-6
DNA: TGTGCCAGCAGCCCGGACGGTAATTCACCCCTCCACTTT
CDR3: CASSPDGNSPLHF

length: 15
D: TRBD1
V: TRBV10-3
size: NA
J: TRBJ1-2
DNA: TGTGCCATCGGACAGGGACAACCCGTGATAGGGGGCTACACCTTC
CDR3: CAIGQGQPVIGGYTF

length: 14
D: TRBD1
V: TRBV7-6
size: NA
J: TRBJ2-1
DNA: TGTGCCAGCAGCTTGGACAGGGAGGTTGATGAGCAGTTCTTC
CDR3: CASSLDREVDEQFF

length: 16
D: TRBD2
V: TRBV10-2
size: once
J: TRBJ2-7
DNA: TGCGCCAGCAGTGAGGGGAGACTAGCGGGAGTCTACGAGCAGTACTTC
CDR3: CASSEGRLAGVYEQYF

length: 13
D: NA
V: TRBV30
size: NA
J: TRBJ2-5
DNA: TGTGCCTGGAATTCGATGGGACAAGAGACCCAGTACTTC
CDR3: CAWNSMGQETQYF

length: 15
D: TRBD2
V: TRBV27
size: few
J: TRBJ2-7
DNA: TGTGCCAGCAGTTTAACTAGCGGAGGGACCTACGAGCAGTACTTC
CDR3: CASSLTSGGTYEQYF